Sequencing of this T cell receptor (beta chain) was carried out in a study of blood T cell repertoires in COVID-19. Study-wide context: The United States, Italy and Spain were the sources of the acute and convalescent COVID-19 samples. Sample material is recorded as cDNA or gDNA derived from T cells, B-cell-depleted T cells, or PBMCs.

The germline V gene encodes CDR1 LGHDT and CDR2 YNNKEL (reference sequence). The trim removed 1 base at V and 2 bases at J, leaving 1 base unmatched. The CDR3 totals 15 residues. As processed by the authors: Quantification of nucleated cells was approximated via reference gene primer amplification. Libraries were prepared by immunoSEQ multiplex PCR; TCRdb keeps only in-frame clonotypes and omits some of them. V and J calls and clone size are copied from that table; D and trimming were computed from the DNA. Here the sample spans about 64,000 clones, 70% to 90% being singletons. The source material was peripheral blood. The source of this sequence is a man aged 45-60 years with active COVID-19. This chain connects TRBV3-1 (or the pseudogene TRBV3-2) to TRBJ2-3; 9 bases fit TRBD2. The CDR3 DNA sequence: TGTGCCAGCAGCCAAGGCGGGGGGGTCACAGATACGCAGTATTTT. Protein: CASSQGGGVTDTQYF.